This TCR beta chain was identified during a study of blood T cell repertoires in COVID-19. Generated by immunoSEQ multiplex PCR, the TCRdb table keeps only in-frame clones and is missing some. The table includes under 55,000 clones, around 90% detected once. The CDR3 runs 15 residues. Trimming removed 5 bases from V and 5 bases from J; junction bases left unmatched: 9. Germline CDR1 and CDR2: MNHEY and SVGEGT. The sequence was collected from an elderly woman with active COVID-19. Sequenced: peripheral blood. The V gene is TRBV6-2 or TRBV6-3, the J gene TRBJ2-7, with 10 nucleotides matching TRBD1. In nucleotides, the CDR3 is TGTGCCAGCAGTAATAAGGGACAGGGGCAGAACGAGCAGTACTTC. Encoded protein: CASSNKGQGQNEQYF.